Here is one TCR beta chain with its context. Its antigen is unknown. No base-level quality is on record; no much larger clone is a single base apart. The sample originates from a study of OX40 agonist ivuxolimab in advanced cancers. With regard to the full study: Ivuxolimab was an agonistic, fully human IgG2 monoclonal antibody directed against OX40 (CD134), a costimulatory receptor. Intravenous ivuxolimab was administered to patients every 2 weeks at six dose levels: 0.01, 0.1, 0.3, 1.5, 3 and 10 mg/kg. Of the roughly 50 dose-escalation patients, hepatocellular carcinoma was present in approximately 20, melanoma in around 15, renal cell carcinoma in 9 and head and neck cancer in 9. In the dose-escalation cohort, over 65% of patients were male, and the mean age was about 55 years, with a range of about 20 to 90. Prior anti-PD-1, anti-PD-L1 or anti-CTLA-4 therapy was permitted, and approximately 39% of dose-escalation patients had received checkpoint inhibitors. Partial responses occurred in three dose-escalation patients, of whom one had hepatocellular carcinoma and two had cutaneous melanoma. Peripheral TCRbeta sequencing was intended to test whether TCR sequence diversity was altered and clonal T-cell expansion was caused by ivuxolimab. The paper describes the monotherapy dose-escalation part (N of about 50 patients) of the phase I trial of ivuxolimab.

The trial excluded patients who had a history of autoimmune disease or who were on systemic immunosuppression. Peripheral blood for TCR sequencing was drawn from every dose cohort at baseline, at cycle 4 day 1 and at cycle 7 day 1. The samples were drawn from a first-in-human, open-label, multicenter phase I dose-escalation trial of ivuxolimab. Adults with locally advanced or metastatic head and neck squamous cell, hepatocellular, melanoma or renal cell carcinoma were enrolled in the trial. Before TCR sequencing, CD4+ T cells and CD8+ T cells were sorted from peripheral blood as separate populations. For sequencing of the TCRbeta CDR3 region, genomic DNA was extracted from the sorted cells. The immunoSEQ Assay was used to sequence the TCRbeta CDR3 regions. The clones in this table, taken by TCRdb from immuneACCESS, are in-frame only. Not every clone is retained; where verified, under half of the shortfall comes from an unresolved V gene, and the cause of the rest is unknown. In this sample the table shows approximately 70,000 clones, about 92% of which occur a single time. Of the sample, approximately 4.8% is held by the ten largest clones.

Results and caveats for the whole study, not just this receptor: On average, CD8+ T cells showed more expanded clones than CD4+ T cells after ivuxolimab. At doses of 0.1 to 3.0 mg/kg, clonal expansion of both CD4+ and CD8+ T cells in blood was seen between baseline and week 6. Low levels of normalized T-cell clonal expansion were also seen in some patients who did not respond. Antigen specificity was not determined for the clonally expanded peripheral T cells. In the 0.1-3.0 mg/kg groups, partial responders were among the patients with the lowest normalized peripheral clonal expansion, particularly in CD8+ T cells.

V was cut back by 4 bases and J by 9 bases, leaving a gap of 13 bases between them. The CDR3 has 12 amino acids, counting the end cysteine and phenylalanine. CDR3 DNA is the only sequence kept; it has 36 bases, read in frame from the first base. According to the germline V gene (reference sequence), CDR1 reads GTSNPN and CDR2 reads SVGIG. The source is an adult with an advanced solid tumor such as melanoma, head and neck, liver or kidney cancer. The chain links TRBV30 with TRBJ2-1, with an unclear D gene assignment. This material consisted of CD4+ or CD8+ T cells sorted from blood, taken in a trial of the OX40 agonist ivuxolimab. CDR3 protein: CAWIRSCSEQFF. The nucleotide sequence is given as TGTGCCTGGATTCGGAGTTGTAGTGAGCAGTTCTTC. Reference TRBV30 and TRBJ2-1 genes cover what lies past the CDR3, so the full variable domain is SQTIHQWPATLVQPVGSPLSLECTVEGTSNPNLYWYRQAAGRGLQLLFYSVGIGQISSEVPQNLSASRPQDRQFILSSKKLLLSDSGFYLCAWIRSCSEQFFGPGTRLTVL.